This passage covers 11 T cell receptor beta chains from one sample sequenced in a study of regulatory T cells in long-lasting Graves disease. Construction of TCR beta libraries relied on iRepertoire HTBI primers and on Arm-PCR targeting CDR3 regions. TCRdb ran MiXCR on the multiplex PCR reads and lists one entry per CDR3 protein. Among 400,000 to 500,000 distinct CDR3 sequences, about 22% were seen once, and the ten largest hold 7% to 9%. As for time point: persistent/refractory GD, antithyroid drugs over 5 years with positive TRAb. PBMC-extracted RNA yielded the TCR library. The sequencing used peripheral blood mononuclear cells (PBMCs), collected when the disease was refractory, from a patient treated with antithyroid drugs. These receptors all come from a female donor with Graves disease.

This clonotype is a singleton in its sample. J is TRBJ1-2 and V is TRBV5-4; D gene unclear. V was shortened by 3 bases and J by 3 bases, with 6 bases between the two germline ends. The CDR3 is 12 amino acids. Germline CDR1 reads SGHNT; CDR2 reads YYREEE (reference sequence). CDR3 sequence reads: CASSSEHYGYTF. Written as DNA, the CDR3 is TGTGCCAGCAGCTCCGAGCACTATGGCTACACCTTC.

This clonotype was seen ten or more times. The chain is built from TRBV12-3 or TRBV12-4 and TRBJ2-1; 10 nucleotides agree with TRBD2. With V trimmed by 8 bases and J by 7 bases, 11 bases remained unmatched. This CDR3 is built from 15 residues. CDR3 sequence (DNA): TGTGCCAGCGGGCCGGTCAGCGGGAGGGCAAATGAGCAGTTCTTC. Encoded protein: CASGPVSGRANEQFF.

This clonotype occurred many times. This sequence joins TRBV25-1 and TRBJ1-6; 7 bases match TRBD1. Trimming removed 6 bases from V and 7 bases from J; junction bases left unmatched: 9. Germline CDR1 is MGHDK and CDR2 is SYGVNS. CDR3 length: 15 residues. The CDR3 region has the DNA TGTGCCAGCAGCCCCGAGACAGGGCTCAATTCACCCCTCCACTTT. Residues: CASSPETGLNSPLHF.

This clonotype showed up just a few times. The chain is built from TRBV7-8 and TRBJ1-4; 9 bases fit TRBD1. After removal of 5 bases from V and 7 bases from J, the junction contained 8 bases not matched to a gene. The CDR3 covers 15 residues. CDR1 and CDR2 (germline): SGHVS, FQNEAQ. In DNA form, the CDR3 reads TGTGCCAGCAGCACCCGGGACAGGGCTCCTGAAAAACTGTTTTTT. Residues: CASSTRDRAPEKLFF.

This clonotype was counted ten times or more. In nucleotides, the CDR3 is TGTGCCAGCAGTTTATCAGGAGGGGTTAGCACTGAAGCTTTCTTT. Translation gives CASSLSGGVSTEAFF. The V call is TRBV27, the J call TRBJ1-1, with a possible D match to TRBD1 (5 bases). Germline lookup yields CDR1 MNHEY and CDR2 SMNVEV (reference sequence). With 0 bases removed from V and 4 bases from J, the gap between germline ends came to 12 bases. The CDR3 runs 15 residues.

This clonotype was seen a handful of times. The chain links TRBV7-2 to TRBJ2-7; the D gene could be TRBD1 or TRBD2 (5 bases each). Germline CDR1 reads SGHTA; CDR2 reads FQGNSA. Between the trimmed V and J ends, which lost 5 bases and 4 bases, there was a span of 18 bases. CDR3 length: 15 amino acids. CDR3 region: CASSPGRILSYEQYF. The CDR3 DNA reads TGTGCCAGCAGCCCGGGGCGGATCCTCTCTTACGAGCAGTACTTC.

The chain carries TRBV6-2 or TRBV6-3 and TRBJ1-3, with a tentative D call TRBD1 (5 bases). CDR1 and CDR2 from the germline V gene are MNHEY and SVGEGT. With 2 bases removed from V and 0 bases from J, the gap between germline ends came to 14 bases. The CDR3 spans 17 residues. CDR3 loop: CASSYGQGMGSGNTIYF. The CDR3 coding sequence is TGTGCCAGCAGTTACGGCCAGGGTATGGGCTCTGGAAACACCATATATTTT.

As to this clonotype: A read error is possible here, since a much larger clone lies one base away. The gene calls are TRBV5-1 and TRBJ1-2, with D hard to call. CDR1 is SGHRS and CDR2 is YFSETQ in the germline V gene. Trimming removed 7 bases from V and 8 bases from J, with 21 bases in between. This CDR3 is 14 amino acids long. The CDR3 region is CASRIPTWEGGYTF. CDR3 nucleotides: TGCGCCAGCCGAATCCCAACATGGGAAGGCGGCTACACCTTC.

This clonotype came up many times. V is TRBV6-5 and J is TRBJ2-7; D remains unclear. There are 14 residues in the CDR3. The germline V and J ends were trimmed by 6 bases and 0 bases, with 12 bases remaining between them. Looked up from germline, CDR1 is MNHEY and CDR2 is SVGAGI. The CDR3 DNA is TGTGCCAGCAGCTTCGCGAGTCCCTCCTACGAGCAGTACTTC. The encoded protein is CASSFASPSYEQYF.

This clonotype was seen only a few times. CDR3 nucleotide sequence: TGCGCCAGCAGCTTTAACACCCTGCTGGGACAGGGTATTGCCGGGGAGCTGTTTTTT. Amino acids: CASSFNTLLGQGIAGELFF. This sequence joins TRBV5-1 and TRBJ2-2; 9 bases are shared with TRBD1. CDR3 length equals 19 residues. The germline V gene has CDR1 SGHRS and CDR2 YFSETQ. The ends lost 2 bases at V and 6 bases at J; junction bases unmatched: 17.

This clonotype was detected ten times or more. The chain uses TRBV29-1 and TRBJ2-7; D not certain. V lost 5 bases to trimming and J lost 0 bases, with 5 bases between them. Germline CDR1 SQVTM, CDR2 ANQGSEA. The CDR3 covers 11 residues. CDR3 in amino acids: CSVLYSYEQYF. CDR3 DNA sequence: TGCAGCGTTCTGTACTCCTACGAGCAGTACTTC.